Sequencing of this TCR beta chain was carried out in a study of T-cell memory formation after mild COVID-19. Notes on the study in general: The appearance of some responding clones in pre-infection memory suggested that cross-reactive memory joined. Contracting clones from day 15 to 85 showed balanced CD4/CD8; later expanders favored CD4+. CD4+ clones that contracted lay mainly in CM and EM; CD8+ ones lay in EMRA.

This clonotype came up a few times. Its specificity is unknown. Germline assignment: CDR1 SGHKS and CDR2 YYEKEE (reference sequence). Unmatched junction bases numbered 2, after V lost 0 bases and J lost 5 bases. The CDR3 is 15 residues long. It was 5'RACE with constant-segment primers that produced the TCR alpha and TCR beta cDNA libraries, which carried sample barcodes and UMIs. TCRdb ran MiXCR on the 5' RACE reads and lists one entry per CDR3 protein. The sample lists some 290,000 distinct CDR3 sequences; roughly 15% were seen once. The sequenced sample was PBMCs or a T cell subset sorted from them (not recorded which). The sequence was collected from a man aged 18 to 35 who had mild COVID-19 (a few samples of this study predate the infection). Cell type and time point are not known. V and J are TRBV5-5 and TRBJ1-5; 10 bases fit TRBD1. The CDR3 loop is CASSLGGQGYQPQHF. DNA of the CDR3: TGTGCCAGCAGCTTGGGGGGACAGGGGTATCAGCCCCAGCATTTT.